This is a list of T cell receptor beta chains from one sample in a study of blood T cell repertoires in COVID-19. Repertoires were generated with immunoSEQ multiplex PCR, while TCRdb's copy carries only in-frame clones and drops some. The sample contains around 230,000 clones, roughly 82% of which appear only once. Sequencing was carried out using peripheral blood. Source of these receptors: a man aged 35-49 years who had recovered from COVID-19. Each CDR3 is given with its conserved first and last residue. D genes are given only for firm matches. The size of a clone is reported for some rows only, either as once, few or many, or as a class for expanded clones.

>NA|TRBJ1-6|TRBV19|NA
TGTGCCAGTAGCCTCAGCGTGAACAATAATTCACCCCTCCACTTT
CASSLSVNNNSPLHF
>NA|TRBJ2-1|TRBV11-3|NA
TGTGCCAGCAGCTACAACAGGGCCCGATACAATGAGCAGTTCTTC
CASSYNRARYNEQFF
>NA|TRBJ2-7|TRBV7-9|NA
TGTGCCAGCAGCTTTAGCGGAAGCTACGAGCAGTACTTC
CASSFSGSYEQYF
>once|TRBJ2-7|TRBV11-2|TRBD2
TGTGCCAGCAGCTTTATAGCGGGGACGTTCTACGAGCAGTACTTC
CASSFIAGTFYEQYF
>NA|TRBJ2-3|TRBV18|TRBD1
TGTGCCAGCTCCCGCACCGCGGGGACAGGGGTCACAGATACGCAGTATTTT
CASSRTAGTGVTDTQYF
>NA|TRBJ2-3|TRBV28|NA
TGTGCCAGCACCCCGACAGAAACTAGCACAGATACGCAGTATTTT
CASTPTETSTDTQYF
>NA|TRBJ1-5|TRBV4-2|NA
TGTGCCAGCAGCCTATGGAAAGGGAGAGGCCAGCCCCAGCATTTT
CASSLWKGRGQPQHF
>NA|TRBJ1-6|TRBV2|NA
TGTGCCAGCAGTGAATGGGAGGGGGGCAGGAATTCACCCCTCCACTTT
CASSEWEGGRNSPLHF
>NA|TRBJ1-2|TRBV6-6|TRBD1
TGTGCCAGCAGTTACGGCAGGGGGGCCGGTGGCTACACCTTC
CASSYGRGAGGYTF
>once|TRBJ1-2|TRBV29-1|NA
TGCAGCGGGGGACCAGACTCCACGGGCTACACCTTC
CSGGPDSTGYTF
>NA|TRBJ1-2|TRBV29-1|TRBD1
TGCAGCGTTGAAAGACAGGGGTATGGCTACACCTTC
CSVERQGYGYTF
>once|TRBJ1-1|TRBV6-5|NA
TGTGCCAGCAGCGGCGGGGTGAACACTGAAGCTTTCTTT
CASSGGVNTEAFF
>NA|TRBJ2-5|TRBV7-9|NA
TGTGCCAGCAGCTTACAGGGAGAGACCCAGTACTTC
CASSLQGETQYF
>NA|TRBJ2-7|TRBV2|NA
TGTGCCAGCACCGCAGGGGGGTGGTACGAGCAGTACTTC
CASTAGGWYEQYF
>NA|TRBJ2-3|TRBV13|TRBD1
TGTGCCAGCAGCTCTAGGGATGACAGGGGGGTGACAGATACGCAGTATTTT
CASSSRDDRGVTDTQYF
>NA|TRBJ2-1|TRBV12-3/TRBV12-4|TRBD1
TGTGCCAGCAGCCGTGACAGGGTCAATGAGCAGTTCTTC
CASSRDRVNEQFF
>NA|TRBJ2-1|TRBV4-3|TRBD2
TGCGCCAGCAGCCACGGACTAGCGCCCAATGAGCAGTTCTTC
CASSHGLAPNEQFF